This T cell receptor (beta chain) was documented in a study of cytomegalovirus exposure and HLA in healthy donors. CDR1 and CDR2 from the germline V gene are SGHTA and FQGNSA. V was shortened by 1 base and J by 3 bases, with 6 bases between the two germline ends. The CDR3 spans 13 residues. The study, taken as a whole, reports: Overall, roughly 150 TCR beta chains were annotated as cytomegalovirus-associated. Serostatus for CMV was the only available immune exposure information.

Comment on this clone: What it binds is not known.

PCR primers comprised 60 Vbeta and 13 Jbeta primers. This table comes from immunoSEQ multiplex PCR, and its TCRdb copy is limited to in-frame clones, with some not included. The sample carries about 160,000 clones, 60% to 80% recorded once. This sequence joins TRBV7-2 and TRBJ1-2; no reliable D call. The TCR comes from a man in his fifties or sixties in good health and CMV-seronegative. Sequencing was done on a sample of PBMCs. The DNA of the CDR3 is TGTGCCAGCAGCTTAGAAACAGACTATGGCTACACCTTC. This sequence encodes CASSLETDYGYTF.